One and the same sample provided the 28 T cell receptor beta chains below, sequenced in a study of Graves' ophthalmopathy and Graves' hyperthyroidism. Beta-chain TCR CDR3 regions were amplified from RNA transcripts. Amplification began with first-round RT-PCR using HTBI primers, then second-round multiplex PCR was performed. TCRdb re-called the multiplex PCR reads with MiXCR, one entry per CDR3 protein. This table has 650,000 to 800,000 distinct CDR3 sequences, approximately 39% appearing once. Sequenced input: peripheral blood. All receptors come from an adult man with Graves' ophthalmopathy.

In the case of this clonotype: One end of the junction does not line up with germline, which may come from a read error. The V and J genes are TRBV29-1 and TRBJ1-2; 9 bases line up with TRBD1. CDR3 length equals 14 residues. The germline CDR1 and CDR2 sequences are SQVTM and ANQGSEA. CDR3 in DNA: TGTAGCGTTAAACCGGGACAGGGAGGCTATGGCTACACCTTC. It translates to CSVKPGQGGYGYTF.

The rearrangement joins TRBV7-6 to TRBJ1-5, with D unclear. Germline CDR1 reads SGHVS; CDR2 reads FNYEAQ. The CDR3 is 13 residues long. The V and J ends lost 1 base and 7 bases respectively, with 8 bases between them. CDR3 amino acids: CASSLVPGQPQHF. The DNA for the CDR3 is TGTGCCAGCAGCTTAGTGCCGGGCCAGCCCCAGCATTTT.

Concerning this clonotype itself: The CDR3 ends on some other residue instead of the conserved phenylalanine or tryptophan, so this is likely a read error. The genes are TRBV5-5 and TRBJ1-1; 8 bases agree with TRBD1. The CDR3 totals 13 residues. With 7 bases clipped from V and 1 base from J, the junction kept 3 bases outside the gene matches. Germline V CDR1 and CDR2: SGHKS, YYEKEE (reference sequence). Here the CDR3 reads CASAGQGNTEAFL. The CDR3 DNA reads TGTGCCAGCGCTGGACAGGGGAACACTGAAGCTTTCCTT.

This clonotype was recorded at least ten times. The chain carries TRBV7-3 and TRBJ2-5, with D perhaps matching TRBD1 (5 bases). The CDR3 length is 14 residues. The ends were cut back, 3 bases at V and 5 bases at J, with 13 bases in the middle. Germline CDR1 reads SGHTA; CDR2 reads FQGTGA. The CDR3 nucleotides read TGTGCCAGCAGCTTCGCCGGTTGGGGCGAGACCCAGTACTTC. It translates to CASSFAGWGETQYF.

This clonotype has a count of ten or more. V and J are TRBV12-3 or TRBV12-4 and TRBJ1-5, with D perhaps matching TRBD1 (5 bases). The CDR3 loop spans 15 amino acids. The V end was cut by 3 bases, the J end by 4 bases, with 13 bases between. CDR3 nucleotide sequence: TGTGCCAGCAGTTTGTATTTCAGGGATAATCAGCCCCAGCATTTT. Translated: CASSLYFRDNQPQHF.

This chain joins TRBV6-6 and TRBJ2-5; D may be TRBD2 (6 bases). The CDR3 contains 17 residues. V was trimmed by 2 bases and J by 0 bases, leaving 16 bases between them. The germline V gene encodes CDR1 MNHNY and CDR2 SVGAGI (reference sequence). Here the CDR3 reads CASSYLGLREYQETQYF. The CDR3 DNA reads TGTGCCAGCAGTTACCTTGGTCTACGGGAGTACCAAGAGACCCAGTACTTC.

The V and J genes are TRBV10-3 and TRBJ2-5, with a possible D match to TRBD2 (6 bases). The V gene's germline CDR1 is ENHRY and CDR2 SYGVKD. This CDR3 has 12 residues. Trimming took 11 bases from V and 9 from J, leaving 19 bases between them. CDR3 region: CAWSVRWEAQYF. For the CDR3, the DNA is TGTGCCTGGAGTGTACGTTGGGAGGCCCAGTACTTC.

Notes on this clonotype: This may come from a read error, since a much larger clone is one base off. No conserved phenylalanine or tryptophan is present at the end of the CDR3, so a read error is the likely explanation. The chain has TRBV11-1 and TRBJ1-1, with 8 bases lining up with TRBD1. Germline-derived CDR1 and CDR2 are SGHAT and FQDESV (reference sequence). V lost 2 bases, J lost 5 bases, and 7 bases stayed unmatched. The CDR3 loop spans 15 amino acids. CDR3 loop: CASSLRTGGGTEAFL. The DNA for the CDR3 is TGTGCCAGCAGCTTACGAACAGGGGGAGGTACTGAAGCTTTCCTT.

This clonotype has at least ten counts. Here the CDR3 reads CSAADRSNEKLFF. The CDR3 DNA reads as TGCAGTGCCGCTGACAGGTCGAATGAAAAACTGTTTTTT. The chain has TRBV20-1 and TRBJ1-4; possible D gene TRBD1, 6 bases. The V and J ends lost 6 bases and 5 bases respectively, with 13 bases between them. The CDR3 sequence is 13 residues long. Germline V CDR1 and CDR2: DFQATT, SNEGSKA (reference sequence).

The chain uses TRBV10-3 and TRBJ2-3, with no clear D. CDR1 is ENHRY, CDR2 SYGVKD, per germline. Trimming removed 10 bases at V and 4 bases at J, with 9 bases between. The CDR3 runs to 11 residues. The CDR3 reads CATALSDTQYF. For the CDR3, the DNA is TGTGCCACCGCCCTTTCAGATACGCAGTATTTT.

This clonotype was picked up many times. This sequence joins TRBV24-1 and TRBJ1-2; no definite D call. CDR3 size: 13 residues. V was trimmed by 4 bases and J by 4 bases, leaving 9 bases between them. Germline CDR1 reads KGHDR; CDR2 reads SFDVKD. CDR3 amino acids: CATSDGIFYGYTF. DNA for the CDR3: TGTGCCACCAGTGACGGTATTTTCTATGGCTACACCTTC.

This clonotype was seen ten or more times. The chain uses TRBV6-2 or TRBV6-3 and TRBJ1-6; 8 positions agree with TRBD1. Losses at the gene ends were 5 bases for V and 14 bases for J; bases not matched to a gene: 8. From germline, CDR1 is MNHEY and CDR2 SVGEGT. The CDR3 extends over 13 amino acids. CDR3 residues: CASSAGGGRALHF. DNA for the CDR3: TGTGCCAGCAGTGCAGGGGGCGGAAGGGCCCTCCACTTT.

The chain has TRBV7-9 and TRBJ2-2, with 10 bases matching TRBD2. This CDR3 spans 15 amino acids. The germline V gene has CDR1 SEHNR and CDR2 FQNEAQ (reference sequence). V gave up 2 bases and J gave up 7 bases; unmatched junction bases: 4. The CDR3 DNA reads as TGTGCCAGCAGCTTACAAAGACTAGCGGGCGGGGAGCTGTTTTTT. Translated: CASSLQRLAGGELFF. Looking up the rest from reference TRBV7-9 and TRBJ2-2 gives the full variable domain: DTGVSQNPRHKITKRGQNVTFRCDPISEHNRLYWYRQTLGQGPEFLTYFQNEAQLEKSRLLSDRFSAERPKGSFSTLEIQRTEQGDSAMYLCASSLQRLAGGELFFGEGSRLTVL.

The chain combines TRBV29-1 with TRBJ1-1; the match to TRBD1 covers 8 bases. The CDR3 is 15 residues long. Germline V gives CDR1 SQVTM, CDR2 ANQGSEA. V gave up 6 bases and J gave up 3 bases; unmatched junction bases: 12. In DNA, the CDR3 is TGCAGCGTAGCCGGACAGGGTGGCGCGGACACTGAAGCTTTCTTT. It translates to CSVAGQGGADTEAFF.

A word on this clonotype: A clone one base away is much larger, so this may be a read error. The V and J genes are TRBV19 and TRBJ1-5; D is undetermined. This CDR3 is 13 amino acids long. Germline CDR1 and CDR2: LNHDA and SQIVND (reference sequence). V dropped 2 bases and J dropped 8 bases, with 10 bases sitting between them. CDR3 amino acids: CASSISRREPQHF. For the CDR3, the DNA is TGTGCCAGTAGTATAAGCAGGCGGGAGCCCCAGCATTTT.

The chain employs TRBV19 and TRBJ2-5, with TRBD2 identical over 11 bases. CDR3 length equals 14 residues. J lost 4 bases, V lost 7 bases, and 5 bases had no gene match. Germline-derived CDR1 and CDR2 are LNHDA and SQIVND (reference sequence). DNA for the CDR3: TGTGCCAGTATTCTAGCGGGGGGCGGAGAGACCCAGTACTTC. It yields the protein CASILAGGGETQYF.

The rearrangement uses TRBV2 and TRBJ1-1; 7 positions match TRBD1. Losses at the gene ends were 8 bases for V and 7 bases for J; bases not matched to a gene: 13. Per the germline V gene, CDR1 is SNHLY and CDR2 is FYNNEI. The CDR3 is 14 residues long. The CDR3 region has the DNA TGTGCCAGCCTTAGGGGGCAACAGGGTGGTGAAGCTTTCTTT. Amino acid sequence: CASLRGQQGGEAFF.

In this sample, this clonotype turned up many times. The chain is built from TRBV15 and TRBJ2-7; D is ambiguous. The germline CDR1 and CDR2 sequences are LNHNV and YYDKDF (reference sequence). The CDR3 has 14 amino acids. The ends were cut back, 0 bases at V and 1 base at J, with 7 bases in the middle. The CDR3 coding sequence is TGTGCCACCAGCAGAGAGGGGATTTCCTACGAGCAGTACTTC. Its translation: CATSREGISYEQYF.

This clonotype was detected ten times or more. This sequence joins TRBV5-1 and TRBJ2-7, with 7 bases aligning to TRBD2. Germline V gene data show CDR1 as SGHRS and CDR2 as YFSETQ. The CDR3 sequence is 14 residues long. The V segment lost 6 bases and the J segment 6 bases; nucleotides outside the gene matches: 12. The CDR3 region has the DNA TGCGCCAGCATTCGGGACGCCGGGGGGATCGAGCAGTACTTC. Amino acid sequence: CASIRDAGGIEQYF.

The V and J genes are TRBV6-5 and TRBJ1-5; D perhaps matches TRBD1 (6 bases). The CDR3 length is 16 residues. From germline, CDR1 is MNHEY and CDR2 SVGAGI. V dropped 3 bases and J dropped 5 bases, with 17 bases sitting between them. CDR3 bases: TGTGCCAGCAGTTATTGGGGTCCGGCAGGGGATCAGCCCCAGCATTTT. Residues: CASSYWGPAGDQPQHF.

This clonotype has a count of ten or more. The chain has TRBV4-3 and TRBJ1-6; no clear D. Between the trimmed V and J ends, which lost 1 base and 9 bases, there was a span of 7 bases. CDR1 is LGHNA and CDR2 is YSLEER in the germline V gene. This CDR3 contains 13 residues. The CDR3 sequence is CASSQAKSSPLHF. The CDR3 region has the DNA TGCGCCAGCAGCCAAGCTAAGTCTTCACCCCTCCACTTT.

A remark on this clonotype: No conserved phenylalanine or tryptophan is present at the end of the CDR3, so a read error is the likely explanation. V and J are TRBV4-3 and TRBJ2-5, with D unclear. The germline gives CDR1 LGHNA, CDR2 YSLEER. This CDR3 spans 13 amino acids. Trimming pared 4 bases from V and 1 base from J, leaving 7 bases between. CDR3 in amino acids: CASSLGVQETQYC. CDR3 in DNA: TGCGCCAGCAGCCTCGGAGTCCAAGAGACCCAGTACTGC.

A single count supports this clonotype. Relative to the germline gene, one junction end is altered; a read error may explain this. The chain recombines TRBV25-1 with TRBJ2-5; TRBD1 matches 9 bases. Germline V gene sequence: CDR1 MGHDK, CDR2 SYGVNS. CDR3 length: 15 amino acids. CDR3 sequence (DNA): TGTGCCACCAGATCGCCGGGACAGGGCCAAGGGACCCAGTACTTC. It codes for CATRSPGQGQGTQYF.

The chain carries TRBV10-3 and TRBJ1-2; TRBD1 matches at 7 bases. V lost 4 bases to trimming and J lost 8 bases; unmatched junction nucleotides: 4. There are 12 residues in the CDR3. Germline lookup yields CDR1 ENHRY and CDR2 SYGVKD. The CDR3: CAISATGSGYTF. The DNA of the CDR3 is TGTGCCATCAGTGCGACAGGGTCAGGCTACACCTTC.

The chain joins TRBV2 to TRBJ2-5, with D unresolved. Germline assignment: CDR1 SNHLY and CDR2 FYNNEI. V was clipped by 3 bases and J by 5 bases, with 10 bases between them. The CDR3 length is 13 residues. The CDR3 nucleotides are TGTGCCAGCAGTGAGAGGACGCTGGAGACCCAGTACTTC. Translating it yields CASSERTLETQYF.

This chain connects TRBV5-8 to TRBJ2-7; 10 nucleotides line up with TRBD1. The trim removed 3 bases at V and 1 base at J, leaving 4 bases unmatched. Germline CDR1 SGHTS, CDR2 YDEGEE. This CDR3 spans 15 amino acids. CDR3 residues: CASSYRDRGSYEQYF. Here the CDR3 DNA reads TGTGCCAGCAGCTACCGGGACAGGGGATCCTACGAGCAGTACTTC.

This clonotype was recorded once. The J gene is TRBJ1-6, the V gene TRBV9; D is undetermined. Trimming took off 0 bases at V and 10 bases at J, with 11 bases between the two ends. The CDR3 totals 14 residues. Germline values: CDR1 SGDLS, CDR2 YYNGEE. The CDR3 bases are TGTGCCAGCAGCGTAGATGGTAGTGGCTCACCCCTCCACTTT. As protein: CASSVDGSGSPLHF.

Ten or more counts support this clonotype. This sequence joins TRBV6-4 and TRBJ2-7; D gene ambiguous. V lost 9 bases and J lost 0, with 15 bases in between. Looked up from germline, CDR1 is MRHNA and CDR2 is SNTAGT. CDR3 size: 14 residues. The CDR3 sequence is CARAVAAISYEQYF. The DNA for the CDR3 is TGTGCCAGGGCCGTGGCAGCCATCTCCTACGAGCAGTACTTC.